Listed here are 25 T cell receptor beta chains from one sample, sequenced in a study of T-cell reconstitution after alpha-beta-depleted transplantation in children. Unique molecular identifiers tagged the TCRbeta library. Each CDR3 protein gets one entry after TCRdb re-called the PCR reads with MiXCR. The data show about 400,000 distinct CDR3 sequences, around 15% seen once. The source material was PBMCs, mostly from graft donor cells, sampled 360 days after TCRalphabeta/CD19-depleted stem cell transplant. The receptors come from a boy in the first two years of life who had a stem cell transplant for Wiskott-Aldrich syndrome, so the T cells may come from the graft donor.

V and J are TRBV27 and TRBJ1-5; D possibly corresponds to TRBD1 (6 bases). Germline CDR1 MNHEY, CDR2 SMNVEV (reference sequence). The CDR3 is 15 residues long. Trimming stripped 2 bases from V and 0 bases from J, with 8 bases between. CDR3 in DNA: TGTGCCAGCAGTTTAAGGGGGTATAGCAATCAGCCCCAGCATTTT. Its protein product is CASSLRGYSNQPQHF.

The chain has TRBV11-2 and TRBJ1-1; D possibly corresponds to TRBD1 (5 bases). The CDR3 runs 15 residues. The V and J ends lost 5 bases and 0 bases respectively, with 13 bases between them. Germline-derived CDR1 and CDR2 are SGHAT and FQNNGV. The CDR3 reads CASSMQGSMNTEAFF. The DNA for the CDR3 is TGTGCCAGCAGCATGCAGGGTTCAATGAACACTGAAGCTTTCTTT.

The gene calls are TRBV6-2 or TRBV6-3 and TRBJ2-1; TRBD1 agrees at 9 bases. The CDR3 covers 18 residues. Germline lookup yields CDR1 MNHEY and CDR2 SVGEGT. V dropped 0 bases and J dropped 4; count of bases not matched to a gene: 10. The CDR3: CASSYSRVGTGRYNEQFF. CDR3 coding DNA: TGTGCCAGCAGTTACTCGAGGGTCGGGACAGGGAGATACAATGAGCAGTTCTTC.

This clonotype has more than one count but fewer than ten. The V gene is TRBV5-1, the J gene TRBJ2-3; possible D gene TRBD1, 5 bases. The V gene's germline CDR1 is SGHRS and CDR2 YFSETQ. This CDR3 is 15 amino acids long. Trimming took 1 base from V and 2 from J, leaving 11 bases between them. The CDR3: CASSLQGFPTDTQYF. The CDR3 DNA reads as TGCGCCAGCAGCTTGCAGGGATTTCCCACAGATACGCAGTATTTT.

This clonotype turned up a few times. The J gene is TRBJ1-1, the V gene TRBV10-2, with D perhaps TRBD1 (5 bases). CDR1 is WSHSY, CDR2 SAAADI, per germline. CDR3 length: 14 residues. With 2 bases removed from V and 4 bases from J, the gap between germline ends came to 11 bases. The CDR3: CASSEEEGSTEAFF. Here the CDR3 DNA reads TGCGCCAGCAGTGAGGAGGAGGGGAGCACTGAAGCTTTCTTT.

V is TRBV4-1 and J is TRBJ2-1; D could derive from TRBD1 or TRBD2 (5 bases each). Germline lookup yields CDR1 MGHRA and CDR2 YSYEKL. Between the trimmed V and J ends, which lost 4 bases and 2 bases, there was a span of 15 bases. The CDR3 is 16 amino acids. The CDR3 loop reads CASSPKKGPTYNEQFF. DNA for the CDR3: TGCGCCAGCAGCCCAAAGAAGGGACCAACCTACAATGAGCAGTTCTTC.

V gene TRBV9 combines with J gene TRBJ2-1; 7 nucleotides match TRBD2. With V trimmed by 3 bases and J by 4 bases, 13 bases remained unmatched. This CDR3 region has 17 residues. CDR1 and CDR2 from the germline V gene are SGDLS and YYNGEE. CDR3 DNA sequence: TGTGCCAGCAGCGGGGGACTAAGAACTCCCGGGTACAATGAGCAGTTCTTC. This translates into CASSGGLRTPGYNEQFF.

This clonotype was seen a handful of times. This sequence joins TRBV27 and TRBJ2-2; 8 bases align to TRBD1. Trimming cost V 3 bases and J 3 bases; bases outside gene matches: 6. Per the germline V gene, CDR1 is MNHEY and CDR2 is SMNVEV (reference sequence). The CDR3 contains 16 residues. The CDR3 nucleotides read TGTGCCAGCAGTTTTTGGACAGGGAGTGACACCGGGGAGCTGTTTTTT. This translates into CASSFWTGSDTGELFF.

In its sample, this clonotype was seen many times. The rearrangement links TRBV18 to TRBJ2-7; D remains unclear. Between the trimmed V and J ends, which lost 1 base and 2 bases, there was a span of 6 bases. The CDR3 has 13 amino acids. Germline V gene data show CDR1 as KGHSH and CDR2 as LQKENI. This chain's CDR3 is CASSPLGTYEQYF. CDR3 bases: TGTGCCAGCTCACCACTGGGGACCTACGAGCAGTACTTC.

This chain joins TRBV4-2 and TRBJ2-1, with TRBD1 identical over 7 bases. This CDR3 has 17 residues. Germline CDR1 LGHNA, CDR2 YNFKEQ. With V trimmed by 1 base and J by 4 bases, 10 bases remained unmatched. The CDR3 loop is CASSQGLRGKSYNEQFF. The CDR3 bases are TGTGCCAGCAGCCAAGGGCTCAGGGGGAAATCTTACAATGAGCAGTTCTTC.

This clonotype was counted many times. The rearrangement links TRBV30 to TRBJ2-5, with 9 bases matching TRBD2. The CDR3 covers 13 residues. Losses at the gene ends were 6 bases for V and 2 bases for J; bases not matched to a gene: 4. Germline CDR1 and CDR2: GTSNPN and SVGIG (reference sequence). The CDR3 reads CACGSGGQETQYF. CDR3 coding DNA: TGTGCCTGCGGTAGCGGGGGACAAGAGACCCAGTACTTC. Filled out from reference TRBV30 and TRBJ2-5, the complete variable domain reads SQTIHQWPATLVQPVGSPLSLECTVEGTSNPNLYWYRQAAGRGLQLLFYSVGIGQISSEVPQNLSASRPQDRQFILSSKKLLLSDSGFYLCACGSGGQETQYFGPGTRLLVL.

In its sample, this clonotype was seen a few times. The J gene is TRBJ2-6, the V gene TRBV24-1; 9 bases fit TRBD1. The CDR3 runs 20 residues. The germline CDR1 and CDR2 sequences are KGHDR and SFDVKD. The junction had 11 bases not matched to a gene; V was cut back by 1 base and J by 2 bases. The CDR3 spells CATSDLPDRGKRPGANVLTF. The CDR3 bases are TGTGCCACCAGTGATTTACCCGACAGGGGGAAACGGCCTGGGGCCAACGTCCTGACTTTC.

The chain is built from TRBV27 and TRBJ2-7; D unresolved. Germline CDR1 reads MNHEY; CDR2 reads SMNVEV (reference sequence). The CDR3 runs to 13 residues. Trimming stripped 6 bases from V and 0 bases from J, with 9 bases between. Here the CDR3 DNA reads TGTGCCAGCAGGGCACGGAGCTCCTACGAGCAGTACTTC. Translating gives CASRARSSYEQYF.

The chain has TRBV7-6 and TRBJ2-7; TRBD1 matches 7 bases. From germline, CDR1 is SGHVS and CDR2 FNYEAQ. The CDR3 has 16 residues. The V segment lost 5 bases and the J segment 3 bases; nucleotides outside the gene matches: 13. The CDR3 region is CASSPRRRTGFYEQYF. The CDR3 DNA reads as TGTGCCAGCAGCCCAAGGAGGAGGACAGGTTTCTACGAGCAGTACTTC.

This rearrangement joins TRBV4-3 to TRBJ2-5; possibly TRBD2 for D (6 bases). Per the germline V gene, CDR1 is LGHNA and CDR2 is YSLEER. The V end lost 1 base, the J end lost 5 bases, and 14 bases lay between the germline ends. This CDR3 spans 15 amino acids. The CDR3 DNA reads as TGCGCCAGCAGCCAAGGCCAGGGACTTTACGAGACCCAGTACTTC. Translated, it gives CASSQGQGLYETQYF.

The chain recombines TRBV10-3 with TRBJ2-1, with TRBD2 identical over 9 bases. Germline lookup yields CDR1 ENHRY and CDR2 SYGVKD. The CDR3 is 15 amino acids. V trimming: 9 bases; J trimming: 8 bases; junction bases outside the gene matches: 14. CDR3 in DNA: TGTGCCATAAAAGGGCGGGGGGGCCTTTTGGATGAGCAGTTCTTC. This sequence encodes CAIKGRGGLLDEQFF.

The rearrangement joins TRBV15 to TRBJ2-7; D is undetermined. CDR3 length equals 16 residues. Germline CDR1 is LNHNV and CDR2 is YYDKDF (reference sequence). Trimming took 0 bases from V and 0 from J, leaving 12 bases between them. The CDR3 protein is CATSRDVWPSSYEQYF. The DNA of the CDR3 is TGTGCCACCAGCAGAGATGTTTGGCCTAGCTCCTACGAGCAGTACTTC.

J is TRBJ2-3 and V is TRBV18; D gene unclear. The CDR3 contains 15 residues. V gave up 3 bases and J gave up 2 bases, with 12 bases separating them. CDR1 KGHSH and CDR2 LQKENI come from the germline V gene. Here the CDR3 DNA reads TGTGCCAGCTCACCGAAGTGGGCGGTCACAGATACGCAGTATTTT. Translated, it gives CASSPKWAVTDTQYF.

The CDR3 region is CASRSGTWPGNEQFF. For the CDR3, the DNA is TGTGCCAGCAGGTCCGGGACCTGGCCTGGCAATGAGCAGTTCTTC. V usage is TRBV6-1 and J usage is TRBJ2-1; D tentatively reads TRBD1 or TRBD2 (5 bases each). The CDR3 length is 15 residues. The V gene's germline CDR1 is MNHNS and CDR2 SASEGT. Trimming cost V 6 bases and J 6 bases, with 18 bases left between them.

The genes are TRBV11-1 and TRBJ2-7; TRBD1 agrees at 11 bases. CDR1 and CDR2 (germline): SGHAT, FQDESV (reference sequence). The length of the CDR3 is 16 residues. With V trimmed by 2 bases and J by 4 bases, 7 bases remained unmatched. As DNA, the CDR3 is TGTGCCAGCAGCTTACCCCGGACAGGGGGCCGTTACGAGCAGTACTTC. Translation gives CASSLPRTGGRYEQYF.

This sequence joins TRBV7-9 and TRBJ2-5; 11 nucleotides match TRBD1. This CDR3 contains 15 residues. V gave up 3 bases and J gave up 4 bases; unmatched junction bases: 4. Per germline, CDR1 SEHNR and CDR2 FQNEAQ (reference sequence). CDR3 coding DNA: TGTGCCAGCAGCTTTGGGACAGGGGGTCCAGAGACCCAGTACTTC. This translates into CASSFGTGGPETQYF.

Written as DNA, the CDR3 is TGTGCCAGCAGCAAAGTGGGACTAGCGCTTGAGCAGTTCTTC. Protein sequence: CASSKVGLALEQFF. The rearrangement joins TRBV21-1 to TRBJ2-1; TRBD2 is the table's D call and was not checked against the DNA. TRBV21-1 is classified as a pseudogene. This CDR3 is 14 amino acids long.

On this clonotype: At one of its ends the junction is not consistent with the germline gene, which may arise from a read error. The chain has TRBV12-3 or TRBV12-4 and TRBJ2-1; tentative D call: TRBD2 (6 bases). The CDR3 has 18 amino acids. DNA for the CDR3: TGTGCCTGCAGTTTGGCTAGCGCTTCCAAGGGCTCCTACAATGAGCAGTTCTTC. Amino acid sequence: CACSLASASKGSYNEQFF.

The V and J genes are TRBV24-1 and TRBJ1-2, with D maybe TRBD1 (6 bases). Trimming shortened V by 2 bases and J by 2 bases, and 14 bases separated the two germline ends. The CDR3 runs to 16 residues. CDR1 is KGHDR, CDR2 SFDVKD, per germline. The CDR3 DNA reads TGTGCCACCAGTGATTCTGGACAGCCCGGAAACTATGGCTACACCTTC. Translation: CATSDSGQPGNYGYTF.

The V and J genes are TRBV12-3 or TRBV12-4 and TRBJ2-3; TRBD1 is a possible D gene (6 bases). Trimming left V 5 bases short and J 5 bases short, with 17 bases between. The CDR3 is made up of 15 amino acids. CDR3: CASSNGVGQKDTQYF. For the CDR3, the DNA is TGTGCCAGCAGTAACGGCGTAGGACAGAAAGATACGCAGTATTTT.